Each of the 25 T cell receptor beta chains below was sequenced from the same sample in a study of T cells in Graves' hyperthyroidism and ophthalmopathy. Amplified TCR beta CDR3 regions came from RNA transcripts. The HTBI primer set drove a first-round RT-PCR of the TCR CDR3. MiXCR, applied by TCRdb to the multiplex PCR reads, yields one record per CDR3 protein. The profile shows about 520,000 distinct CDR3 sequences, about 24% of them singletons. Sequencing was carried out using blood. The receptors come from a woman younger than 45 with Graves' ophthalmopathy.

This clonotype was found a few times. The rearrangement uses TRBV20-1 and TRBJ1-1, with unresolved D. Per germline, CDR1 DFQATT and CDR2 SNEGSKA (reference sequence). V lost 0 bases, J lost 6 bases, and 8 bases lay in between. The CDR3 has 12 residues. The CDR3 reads CSARDQVAEAFF. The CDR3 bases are TGCAGTGCTAGAGATCAGGTCGCTGAAGCTTTCTTT.

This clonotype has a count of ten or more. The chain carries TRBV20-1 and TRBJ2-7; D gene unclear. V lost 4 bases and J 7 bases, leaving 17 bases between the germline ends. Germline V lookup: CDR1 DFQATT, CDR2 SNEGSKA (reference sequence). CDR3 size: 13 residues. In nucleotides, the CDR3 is TGCAGTGCTAATGACGTAGCTTTAGGAGAGCAGTACTTC. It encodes CSANDVALGEQYF.

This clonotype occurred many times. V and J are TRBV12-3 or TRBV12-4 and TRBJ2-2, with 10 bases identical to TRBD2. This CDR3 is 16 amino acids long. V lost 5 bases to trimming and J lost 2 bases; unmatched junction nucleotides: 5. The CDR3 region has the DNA TGTGCCAGCAGTGGTAGCGGGGGGCTTAACACCGGGGAGCTGTTTTTT. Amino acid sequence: CASSGSGGLNTGELFF.

The CDR3 sequence: CAIPSSKIAKNIQYF. For the CDR3, the DNA is TGTGCCATCCCCTCCTCCAAAATAGCCAAAAACATTCAGTACTTC. The chain is built from TRBV27 and TRBJ2-4; D ambiguous. The CDR3 is 15 amino acids. V lost 10 bases and J lost 0, with 16 bases in between. The germline V gene encodes CDR1 MNHEY and CDR2 SMNVEV (reference sequence).

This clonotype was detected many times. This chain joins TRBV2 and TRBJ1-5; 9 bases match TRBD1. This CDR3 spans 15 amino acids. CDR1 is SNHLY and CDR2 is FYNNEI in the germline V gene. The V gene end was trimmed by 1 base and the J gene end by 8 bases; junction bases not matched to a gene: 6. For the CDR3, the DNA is TGTGCCAGCAGTGAAGTTGGACAGGGGATTAAGCCCCAGCATTTT. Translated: CASSEVGQGIKPQHF.

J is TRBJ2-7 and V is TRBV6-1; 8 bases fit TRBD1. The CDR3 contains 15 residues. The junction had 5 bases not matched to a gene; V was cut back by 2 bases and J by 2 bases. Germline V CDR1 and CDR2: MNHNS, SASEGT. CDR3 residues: CASSEFRDRPYEQYF. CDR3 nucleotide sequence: TGTGCCAGCAGTGAATTCCGGGACAGGCCCTACGAGCAGTACTTC.

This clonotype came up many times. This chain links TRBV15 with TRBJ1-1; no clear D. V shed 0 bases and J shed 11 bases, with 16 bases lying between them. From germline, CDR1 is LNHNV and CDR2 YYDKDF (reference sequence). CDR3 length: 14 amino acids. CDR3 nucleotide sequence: TGTGCCACCAGCAGAGATACGGTGGCGGACTTCGCTTTCTTT. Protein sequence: CATSRDTVADFAFF. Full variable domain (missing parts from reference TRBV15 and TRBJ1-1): DAMVIQNPRYQVTQFGKPVTLSCSQTLNHNVMYWYQQKSSQAPKLLFHYYDKDFNNEADTPDNFQSRRPNTSFCFLDIRSPGLGDTAMYLCATSRDTVADFAFFGQGTRLTVV.

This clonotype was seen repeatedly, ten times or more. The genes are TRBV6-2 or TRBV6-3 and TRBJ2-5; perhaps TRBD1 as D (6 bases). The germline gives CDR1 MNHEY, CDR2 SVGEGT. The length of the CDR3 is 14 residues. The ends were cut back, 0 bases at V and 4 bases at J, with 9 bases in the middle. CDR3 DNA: TGTGCCAGCAGTTACTCGGGCAGGGGAGAGACCCAGTACTTC. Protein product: CASSYSGRGETQYF.

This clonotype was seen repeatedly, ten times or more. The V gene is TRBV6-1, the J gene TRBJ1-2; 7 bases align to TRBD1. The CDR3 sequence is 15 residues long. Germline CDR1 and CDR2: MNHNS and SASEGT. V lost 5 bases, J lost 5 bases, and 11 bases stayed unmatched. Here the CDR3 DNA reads TGTGCCAGCAGTCGTCCGGGACAGAGTCGATATGGCTACACCTTC. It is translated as CASSRPGQSRYGYTF.

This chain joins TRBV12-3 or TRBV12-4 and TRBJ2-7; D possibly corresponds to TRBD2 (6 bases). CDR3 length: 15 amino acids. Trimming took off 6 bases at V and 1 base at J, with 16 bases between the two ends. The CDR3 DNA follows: TGTGCCAGCAGATCGGAGCGGGTACCGTCCTACGAGCAGTACTTC. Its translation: CASRSERVPSYEQYF.

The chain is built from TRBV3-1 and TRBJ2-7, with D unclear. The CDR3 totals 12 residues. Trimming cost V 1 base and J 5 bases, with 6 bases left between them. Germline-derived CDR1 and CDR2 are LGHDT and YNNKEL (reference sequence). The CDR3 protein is CASSQASHEQYF. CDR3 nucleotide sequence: TGTGCCAGCAGCCAAGCGTCCCACGAGCAGTACTTC.

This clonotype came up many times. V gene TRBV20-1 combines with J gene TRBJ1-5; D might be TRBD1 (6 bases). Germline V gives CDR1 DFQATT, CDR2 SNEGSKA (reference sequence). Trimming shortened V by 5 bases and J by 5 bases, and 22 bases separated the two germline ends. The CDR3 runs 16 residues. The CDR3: CSAASSGTNTYQPQHF. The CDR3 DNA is TGCAGTGCTGCCTCTTCCGGGACAAACACGTATCAGCCCCAGCATTTT.

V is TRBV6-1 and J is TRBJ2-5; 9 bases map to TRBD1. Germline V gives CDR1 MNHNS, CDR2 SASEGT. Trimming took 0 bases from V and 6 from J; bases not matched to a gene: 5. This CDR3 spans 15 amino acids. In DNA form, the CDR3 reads TGTGCCAGCAGTGAAGCGGGGACAGGGCGGAAGACCCAGTACTTC. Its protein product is CASSEAGTGRKTQYF.

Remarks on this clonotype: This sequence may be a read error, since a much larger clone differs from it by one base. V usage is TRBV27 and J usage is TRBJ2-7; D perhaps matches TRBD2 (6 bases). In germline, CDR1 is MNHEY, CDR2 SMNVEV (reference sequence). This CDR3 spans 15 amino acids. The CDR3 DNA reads TGTGTCAGCAGTCGCCACGTGGGGGGTTCCTACGAGCAGTACTTC. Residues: CVSSRHVGGSYEQYF.

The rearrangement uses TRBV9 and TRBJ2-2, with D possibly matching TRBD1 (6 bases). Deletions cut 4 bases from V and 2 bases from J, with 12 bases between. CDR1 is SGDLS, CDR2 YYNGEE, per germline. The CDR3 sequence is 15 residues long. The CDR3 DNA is TGTGCCAGCAGCTCGCGGACAGTAAACACCGGGGAGCTGTTTTTT. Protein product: CASSSRTVNTGELFF.

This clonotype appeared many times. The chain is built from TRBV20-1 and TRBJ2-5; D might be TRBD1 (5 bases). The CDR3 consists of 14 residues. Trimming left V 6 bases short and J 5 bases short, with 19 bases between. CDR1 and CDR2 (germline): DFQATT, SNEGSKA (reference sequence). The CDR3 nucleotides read TGCAGTGCAGGCAGGGTCTCCGGTGCGGAGACCCAGTACTTC. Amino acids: CSAGRVSGAETQYF.

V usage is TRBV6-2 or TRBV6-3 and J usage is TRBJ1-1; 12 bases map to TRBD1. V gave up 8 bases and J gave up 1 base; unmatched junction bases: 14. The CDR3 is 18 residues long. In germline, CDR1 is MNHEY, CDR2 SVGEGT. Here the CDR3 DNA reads TGTGCCAGCTCACCAATGGTGGGACAGGGGGCCCCGAACACTGAAGCTTTCTTT. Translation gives CASSPMVGQGAPNTEAFF.

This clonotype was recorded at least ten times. DNA of the CDR3: TGTGCCAGCAGGCCGGGGGGACAGGGAGTCTACGAGCAGTACTTC. It yields the protein CASRPGGQGVYEQYF. This chain links TRBV6-2 or TRBV6-3 with TRBJ2-7, with 9 positions matching TRBD1. This CDR3 is 15 amino acids long. Germline V gene data show CDR1 as MNHEY and CDR2 as SVGEGT. After removal of 6 bases from V and 3 bases from J, the junction contained 9 bases not matched to a gene.

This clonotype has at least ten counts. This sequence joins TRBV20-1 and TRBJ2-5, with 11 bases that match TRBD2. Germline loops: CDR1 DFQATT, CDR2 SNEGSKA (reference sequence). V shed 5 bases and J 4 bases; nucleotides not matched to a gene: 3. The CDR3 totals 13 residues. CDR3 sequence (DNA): TGCAGTGCTTATCTAGCGGGGGGAGAGACCCAGTACTTC. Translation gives CSAYLAGGETQYF.

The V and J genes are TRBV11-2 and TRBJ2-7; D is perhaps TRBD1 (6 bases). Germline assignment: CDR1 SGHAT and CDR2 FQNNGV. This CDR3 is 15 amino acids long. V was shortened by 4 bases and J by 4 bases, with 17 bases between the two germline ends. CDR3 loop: CASSSPGNREYEQYF. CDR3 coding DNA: TGTGCCAGCAGCTCACCTGGAAACAGGGAATACGAGCAGTACTTC.

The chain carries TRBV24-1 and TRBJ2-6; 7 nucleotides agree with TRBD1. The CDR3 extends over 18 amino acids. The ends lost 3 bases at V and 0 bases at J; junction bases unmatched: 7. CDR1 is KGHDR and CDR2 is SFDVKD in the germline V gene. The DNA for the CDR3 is TGTGCCACCAGTGATCGACAGGGTCTCTTCTCTGGGGCCAACGTCCTGACTTTC. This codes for CATSDRQGLFSGANVLTF.

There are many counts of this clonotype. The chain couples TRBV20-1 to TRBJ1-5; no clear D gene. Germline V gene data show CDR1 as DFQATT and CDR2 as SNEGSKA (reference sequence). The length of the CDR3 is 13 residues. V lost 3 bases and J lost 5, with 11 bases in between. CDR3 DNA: TGCAGTGCTAGCTCGACCTCCGATCAGCCCCAGCATTTT. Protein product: CSASSTSDQPQHF.

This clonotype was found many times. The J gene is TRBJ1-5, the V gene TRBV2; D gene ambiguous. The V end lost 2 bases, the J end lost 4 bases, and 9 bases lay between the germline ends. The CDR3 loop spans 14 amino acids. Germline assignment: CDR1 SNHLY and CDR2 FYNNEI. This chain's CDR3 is CASSEMVGNQPQHF. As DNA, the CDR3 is TGTGCCAGCAGTGAAATGGTCGGTAATCAGCCCCAGCATTTT.

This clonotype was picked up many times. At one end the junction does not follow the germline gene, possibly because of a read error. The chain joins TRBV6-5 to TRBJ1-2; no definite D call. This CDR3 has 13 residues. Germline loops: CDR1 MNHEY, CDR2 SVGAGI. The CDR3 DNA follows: TGTGCCAGCAGTCACTCGACCACTTACGGCTACACCTTC. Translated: CASSHSTTYGYTF.

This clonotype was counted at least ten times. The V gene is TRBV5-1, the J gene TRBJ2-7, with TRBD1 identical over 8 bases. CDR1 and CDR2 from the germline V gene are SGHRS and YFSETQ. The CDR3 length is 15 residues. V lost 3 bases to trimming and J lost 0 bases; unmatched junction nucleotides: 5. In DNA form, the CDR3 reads TGCGCCAGCAGCTCAGACAGGGGAGGCTCCTACGAGCAGTACTTC. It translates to CASSSDRGGSYEQYF.